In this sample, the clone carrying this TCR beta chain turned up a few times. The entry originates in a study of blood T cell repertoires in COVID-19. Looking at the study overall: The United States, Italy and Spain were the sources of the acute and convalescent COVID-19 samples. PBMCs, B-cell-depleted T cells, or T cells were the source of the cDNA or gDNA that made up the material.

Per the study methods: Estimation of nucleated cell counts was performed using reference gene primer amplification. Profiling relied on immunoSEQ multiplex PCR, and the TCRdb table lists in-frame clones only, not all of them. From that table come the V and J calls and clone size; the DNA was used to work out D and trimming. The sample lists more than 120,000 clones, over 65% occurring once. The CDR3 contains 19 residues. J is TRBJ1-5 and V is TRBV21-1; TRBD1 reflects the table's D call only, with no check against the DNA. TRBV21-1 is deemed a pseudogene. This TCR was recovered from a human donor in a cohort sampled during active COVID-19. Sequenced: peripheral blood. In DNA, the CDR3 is TGTGCCAGCAGCAACACCGGGACAGGGGCCGAATGGGGCAATCAGCCCCAGCATTTT. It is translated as CASSNTGTGAEWGNQPQHF.